Below, 13 T cell receptor delta chains from the same sample are listed, as sequenced in a study of Vδ1+ human thymocytes. Study results and limitations: Highly polyclonal TRG and TRD repertoires with Gaussian CDR3 length distributions appeared in thymus.

The template was reverse-transcribed extracted RNA. CDR3 amplicons came from multiplex PCR with pooled V-gene forward and constant-region reverse primers. TCRdb re-identified clones in the multiplex PCR reads via CATT. Found here are roughly 25,000 delta-chain clones, more than 6.5% of them singletons; the top ten hold 1%. These TCRs' antigens remain unknown. The sample was Vdelta1+ gamma-delta thymocytes from the thymus. Subset described: FACS-sorted CD3+ TCRalphabeta- TCRVdelta1+ TCRVdelta2- thymocytes. The source of these receptors is a girl under three years old who had congenital heart surgery.

The sample holds a few counts of this clone. The chain is built from TRDV1 and TRDJ1, with 8 bases matching TRDD3. The CDR3 has 21 residues. With 0 bases clipped from V and 0 bases from J, the junction kept 18 bases outside the gene matches. Germline V lookup: CDR1 TSWWSYY, CDR2 QGS. This chain's CDR3 is CALGELTPTDWGVRYTDKLIF. CDR3 bases: TGTGCTCTTGGGGAACTGACCCCTACGGACTGGGGGGTGAGGTACACCGATAAACTCATCTTT.

This clone was counted a few times. The V gene is TRDV1, the J gene TRDJ1; D gene uncertain. The CDR3 runs 14 residues. The germline V gene encodes CDR1 TSWWSYY and CDR2 QGS. V lost 4 bases to trimming and J lost 2 bases, with 11 bases between them. CDR3 amino acids: CALGGGKETDKLIF. CDR3 DNA: TGTGCTCTTGGGGGAGGAAAGGAGACCGATAAACTCATCTTT.

This clone has a handful of counts. The chain recombines TRDV1 with TRDJ1, with 8 bases lining up with TRDD3. V was clipped by 6 bases and J by 0 bases; unmatched bases: 12. The germline CDR1 and CDR2 sequences are TSWWSYY and QGS. The CDR3 covers 17 residues. CDR3 protein: CALGSRGIREDTDKLIF. CDR3 DNA sequence: TGTGCTCTTGGTTCTAGAGGGATACGCGAGGACACCGATAAACTCATCTTT.

This clone was detected a few times. The chain has TRDV1 and TRDJ1; D gene uncertain. The CDR3 totals 15 residues. The germline gives CDR1 TSWWSYY, CDR2 QGS. V lost 1 base, J lost 4 bases, and 13 bases lay in between. CDR3 DNA sequence: TGTGCTCTTGGGGAACAAACACCGGGCCTCGATAAACTCATCTTT. Protein sequence: CALGEQTPGLDKLIF.

This chain connects TRDV3 to TRDJ1; D is possibly TRDD2 (5 bases). Germline lookup yields CDR1 TVYSNPD and CDR2 GDNSRS (reference sequence). V dropped 2 bases and J dropped 7 bases, with 17 bases sitting between them. The CDR3 length is 13 residues. Here the CDR3 reads CAFPIFSSPKLIF. DNA for the CDR3: TGTGCCTTTCCTATTTTTTCCTCCCCTAAACTCATCTTT.

The table lists this clone with a few counts. The chain carries TRDV1 and TRDJ1; TRDD3 agrees at 10 bases. Trimming at V came to 2 bases and at J to 13 bases, leaving 16 bases not matched to a gene. Germline values: CDR1 TSWWSYY, CDR2 QGS. The CDR3 totals 16 residues. CDR3 DNA: TGTGCTCTTGGGGAAACCCTACTGGGGGATCCGGCTGGGCCCATCTTT. Its protein is CALGETLLGDPAGPIF.

Only a few counts were recorded for this clone. This chain uses TRDV1 with TRDJ1, with 11 bases that match TRDD3. This CDR3 is 20 amino acids long. Per the germline V gene, CDR1 is TSWWSYY and CDR2 is QGS. Trimming removed 11 bases from V and 2 bases from J; junction bases left unmatched: 25. The CDR3 sequence: CATKALGDRQVFPWTDKLIF. In DNA, the CDR3 is TGTGCTACCAAGGCACTGGGGGATAGGCAGGTCTTTCCTTGGACCGATAAACTCATCTTT.

This clone was counted only a few times. The chain links TRDV1 to TRDJ1, with 11 bases identical to TRDD3. Germline V gene lookup returns CDR1 TSWWSYY and CDR2 QGS. The CDR3 extends over 22 amino acids. The V segment lost 5 bases and the J segment 2 bases; nucleotides outside the gene matches: 25. The CDR3 sequence is CALGKGGRTYWGIKDMTDKLIF. The CDR3 nucleotides are TGTGCTCTTGGGAAAGGCGGTAGAACCTACTGGGGGATAAAAGATATGACCGATAAACTCATCTTT.

The rearrangement uses TRDV1 and TRDJ1, with D uncertain. The V gene lost 0 bases and the J gene lost 3 bases, with 11 bases spanning the gap. Germline CDR1 reads TSWWSYY; CDR2 reads QGS. This CDR3 region has 15 residues. Here the CDR3 DNA reads TGTGCTCTTGGGGAACTAGTGTTTCGGTCCGATAAACTCATCTTT. Translated, it gives CALGELVFRSDKLIF.

V usage is TRDV1 and J usage is TRDJ1; 11 bases line up with TRDD3. The germline CDR1 and CDR2 sequences are TSWWSYY and QGS. After removal of 2 bases from V and 0 bases from J, the junction contained 14 bases not matched to a gene. The CDR3 loop spans 20 amino acids. The CDR3 sequence: CALGERSTGGYPPYTDKLIF. CDR3 DNA: TGTGCTCTTGGGGAAAGGTCCACTGGGGGATATCCCCCGTACACCGATAAACTCATCTTT.

The J gene was identified as TRDJ1, and no V gene was called; the listed D gene, TRDD3, was not tested against the DNA. The CDR3 spans 21 residues. The CDR3 loop is CALGEPPPFVPQQRGTDKLIF. The CDR3 DNA is TGTGCTCTTGGGGAACCCCCTCCATTCGTACCTCAGCAACGGGGGACCGATAAACTCATCTTT.

This clone turned up a few times. The V gene is TRDV1, the J gene TRDJ1; weak D call: TRDD2 (6 bases). Germline V lookup: CDR1 TSWWSYY, CDR2 QGS. This CDR3 comprises 17 residues. V was shortened by 2 bases and J by 3 bases, with 19 bases between the two germline ends. The CDR3 protein is CALGETFPRPVPDKLIF. DNA of the CDR3: TGTGCTCTTGGGGAAACCTTCCCGAGGCCAGTACCCGATAAACTCATCTTT.

This clone was seen more than once but under ten times. This chain uses TRDV1 with TRDJ1; TRDD3 aligns across 12 bases. The CDR3 runs to 17 residues. Germline values: CDR1 TSWWSYY, CDR2 QGS. The V and J ends lost 1 base and 3 bases, in that order; junction bases with no gene match: 6. The DNA of the CDR3 is TGTGCTCTTGGGGAACCCCTACTGGGGGATACTTCCGATAAACTCATCTTT. Its translation: CALGEPLLGDTSDKLIF.